This T cell receptor beta chain was captured in a study of CD8 T cells in ankylosing spondylitis. Overall study results and limits: Researchers reportedly found disease-linked clones significantly enriched in matched ankylosing spondylitis synovial fluid.

CDR3 length: 15 amino acids. Germline V CDR1 and CDR2: LGHNA, YNFKEQ. V lost 0 bases and J lost 5, with 10 bases in between. This clonotype was found many times. The target antigen is unknown. Libraries of TCR beta came from quantitative 5'-RACE with molecular barcodes. TCRdb called the 5' RACE reads again in MiXCR, with one record for every CDR3 protein. The sample includes around 120,000 distinct CDR3 sequences, around 15% of them seen just once. This rearrangement joins TRBV4-2 to TRBJ1-4, with D possibly being TRBD1 (5 bases). This clonotype originated in a female donor with ankylosing spondylitis or in good health (not recorded which). The sample comprised blood, either unsorted or a sorted T cell fraction (not recorded which). This chain's CDR3 is CASSQDPGGNEKLFF. CDR3 bases: TGTGCCAGCAGCCAAGATCCCGGGGGGAATGAAAAACTGTTTTTT.